This T cell receptor beta chain was recovered during a study of vaccination effects on CD4 cells after COVID-19. Overall study: Subjects were given two BNT162b2 or mRNA-1273 vaccine doses.

Antigen-specific CD4+ T cells expanded by the ViraFEST assay with viral peptide pools were then sequenced. Following 10 days of culture, CD4+ T cells were isolated. The infection with SARS-CoV-2 (confirmed by PCR) occurred in this person between March and December 2020. A few million PBMC were seeded per well and grown in the presence of roughly 10 IU/ml IL-2 and about 10 ug/ml peptides. Study-wide findings and caveats: Late in the post-vaccination period, infection-induced and vaccine-induced clones underwent marked clonal contraction.

CDR1 is MGHRA, CDR2 YSYEKL, per germline. This CDR3 contains 15 residues. The V gene end was trimmed by 3 bases and the J gene end by 4 bases; junction bases not matched to a gene: 6. Some clones are missing from TCRdb's copy, which holds only in-frame ones; the method was immunoSEQ multiplex PCR. The sample consists of about 45,000 clones, 75% of them appearing once. As regards this clone: What it binds is unknown.

The sequence was collected from a human donor who had a prior SARS-CoV-2 infection. The sample was CD4+ T cells from PBMCs cultured with a peptide pool, taken before COVID-19 vaccination. The genes are TRBV4-1 and TRBJ1-2; 9 bases are shared with TRBD1. The DNA for the CDR3 is TGCGCCAGCAGCCAGTGGGGACAGGGTCTCTATGGCTACACCTTC. Protein: CASSQWGQGLYGYTF.